These 26 T cell receptor beta chains came from one sample sequenced in a study of blood T cell repertoires in COVID-19. Profiling relied on immunoSEQ multiplex PCR, and the TCRdb table lists in-frame clones only, not all of them. In the table there are approximately 89,000 clones, just under 80% of which are singletons. The sequenced material came from peripheral blood. These receptors all stem from a man between 65 and 80 years old with COVID-19, enrolled during active disease.

V usage is TRBV6-2 or TRBV6-3 and J usage is TRBJ2-7; TRBD2 matches 10 bases. This CDR3 is 18 amino acids long. The ends lost 1 base at V and 0 bases at J; junction bases unmatched: 9. Germline V CDR1 and CDR2: MNHEY, SVGEGT. CDR3 region: CASSYFVAGGGSSYEQYF. The CDR3, as DNA: TGTGCCAGCAGTTACTTCGTAGCGGGAGGCGGAAGCTCCTACGAGCAGTACTTC.

The V call is TRBV15, the J call TRBJ1-2, with 11 bases fitting TRBD1. V gave up 7 bases and J gave up 3 bases; unmatched junction bases: 7. Per the germline V gene, CDR1 is LNHNV and CDR2 is YYDKDF (reference sequence). The CDR3 loop spans 15 amino acids. CDR3: CATNTGTGGDYGYTF. The CDR3 DNA reads TGTGCCACCAACACCGGGACAGGGGGTGACTATGGCTACACCTTC.

The chain combines TRBV10-3 with TRBJ1-1; the match to TRBD1 covers 7 bases. This CDR3 has 14 residues. The junction had 3 bases not matched to a gene; V was cut back by 5 bases and J by 0 bases. Looked up from germline, CDR1 is ENHRY and CDR2 is SYGVKD. The CDR3 nucleotides are TGTGCCATCAGTCAGGGGGAGGTGAACACTGAAGCTTTCTTT. It is translated as CAISQGEVNTEAFF.

The rearrangement links TRBV19 to TRBJ1-1; 7 bases match TRBD1. The CDR3 totals 15 residues. Germline trimming cut 5 bases from V and 0 bases from J; bases unmatched to any gene: 6. The germline CDR1 and CDR2 sequences are LNHDA and SQIVND (reference sequence). In DNA form, the CDR3 reads TGTGCCAGTAGTCGCGGGACAGACATGAACACTGAAGCTTTCTTT. It yields the protein CASSRGTDMNTEAFF.

The rearrangement links TRBV29-1 to TRBJ1-2; possible D gene TRBD1, 5 bases. The CDR3 spans 13 residues. Germline V gives CDR1 SQVTM, CDR2 ANQGSEA. V lost 4 bases and J lost 0, with 9 bases in between. The CDR3 reads CSVVDRANYGYTF. The CDR3 DNA is TGCAGCGTTGTCGACAGAGCTAACTATGGCTACACCTTC.

The chain links TRBV15 to TRBJ2-7; D is uncertain. Germline V gives CDR1 LNHNV, CDR2 YYDKDF (reference sequence). There are 16 residues in the CDR3. Trimming removed 0 bases at V and 6 bases at J, with 18 bases between. This chain's CDR3 is CATSRDRLVAHREQYF. CDR3 sequence (DNA): TGTGCCACCAGCAGAGATCGGTTGGTAGCTCATCGCGAGCAGTACTTC.

The chain has TRBV4-2 and TRBJ2-5; maybe TRBD2 (6 bases). This CDR3 comprises 15 residues. The germline gives CDR1 LGHNA, CDR2 YNFKEQ. Trimming took 1 base from V and 4 from J, leaving 13 bases between them. CDR3 coding DNA: TGTGCCAGCAGCCAAGTGGGGCGGGAATCAGAGACCCAGTACTTC. This gives the protein CASSQVGRESETQYF.

The V and J genes are TRBV7-2 and TRBJ2-7; 11 nucleotides agree with TRBD2. The length of the CDR3 is 14 residues. Germline V CDR1 and CDR2: SGHTA, FQGNSA. With V trimmed by 6 bases and J by 5 bases, 6 bases remained unmatched. The CDR3 sequence: CASRNLAGGNEQYF. CDR3 coding DNA: TGTGCCAGCAGGAACCTAGCGGGAGGAAACGAGCAGTACTTC.

The rearrangement joins TRBV12-3 or TRBV12-4 to TRBJ2-7, with 8 bases identical to TRBD2. The CDR3 has 13 residues. V lost 6 bases and J lost 3; bases outside the gene matches: 4. Here the CDR3 DNA reads TGTGCCAGCAGAACTAGCGGAGGCTACGAGCAGTACTTC. This sequence encodes CASRTSGGYEQYF.

This sequence joins TRBV5-1 and TRBJ2-5; D may be TRBD1 (6 bases). V dropped 4 bases and J dropped 1 base, with 14 bases sitting between them. Looked up from germline, CDR1 is SGHRS and CDR2 is YFSETQ. The CDR3 length is 15 residues. CDR3 sequence reads: CASSGTTGFQETQYF. CDR3 sequence (DNA): TGCGCCAGCAGCGGAACGACAGGATTCCAAGAGACCCAGTACTTC.

The chain joins TRBV6-5 to TRBJ1-2, with D tentatively TRBD1 (6 bases). Trimming took 5 bases from V and 0 from J, leaving 10 bases between them. Germline V gives CDR1 MNHEY, CDR2 SVGAGI. CDR3 length: 14 residues. CDR3 loop: CASSRTVPNYGYTF. The CDR3 DNA is TGTGCCAGCAGTAGGACAGTCCCTAACTATGGCTACACCTTC.

The genes are TRBV4-2 and TRBJ2-7; the D is unclear. V was pared by 2 bases and J by 6 bases, with 8 bases between. This CDR3 has 12 residues. Germline V lookup: CDR1 LGHNA, CDR2 YNFKEQ. The CDR3: CASSQRSAEQYF. In nucleotides, the CDR3 is TGTGCCAGCAGCCAAAGAAGCGCCGAGCAGTACTTC.

This clone is medium-sized (0.01 to 0.1%) within its sample. The chain carries TRBV5-4 and TRBJ2-7; TRBD1 agrees at 7 bases. CDR1 SGHNT and CDR2 YYREEE come from the germline V gene (reference sequence). J lost 6 bases, V lost 4 bases, and 10 bases had no gene match. CDR3 length: 14 residues. CDR3 bases: TGTGCCAGCAGCCTCGGGACAGCAATCGGCGAGCAGTACTTC. Translation: CASSLGTAIGEQYF.

The chain combines TRBV12-3 or TRBV12-4 with TRBJ2-5; D remains ambiguous. The CDR3 length is 13 residues. Trimming removed 3 bases at V and 4 bases at J, with 9 bases between. CDR3 sequence (DNA): TGTGCCAGCAGTTTCGGTCCAGGAGAGACCCAGTACTTC. Its protein is CASSFGPGETQYF.

Comment on this clone: At the DNA level, this CDR3 is encoded by other sequences in the same sample as well. V and J are TRBV19 and TRBJ1-5, with 12 nucleotides matching TRBD1. The CDR3 is made up of 19 amino acids. Germline CDR1 LNHDA, CDR2 SQIVND (reference sequence). J gave up 0 bases and V 5 bases, and 11 bases lay outside the gene matches. The DNA of the CDR3 is TGTGCCAGTAGTCTTTGGGACAGGGGGCGCCGGGATAGCAATCAGCCCCAGCATTTT. Amino acid sequence: CASSLWDRGRRDSNQPQHF.

The chain uses TRBV18 and TRBJ1-4; TRBD1 is a possible D gene (5 bases). The V gene lost 6 bases and the J gene lost 3 bases, with 14 bases spanning the gap. There are 15 residues in the CDR3. Germline CDR1 KGHSH, CDR2 LQKENI. CDR3 sequence: CASSLTRQPNEKLFF. The CDR3 DNA reads as TGTGCCAGCTCGCTGACAAGACAGCCTAATGAAAAACTGTTTTTT.

The gene calls are TRBV5-4 and TRBJ2-5; D unclear. The CDR3 runs to 13 residues. V shed 4 bases and J shed 5 bases, with 12 bases lying between them. Germline values: CDR1 SGHNT, CDR2 YYREEE (reference sequence). CDR3 region: CASSLPSTETQYF. As DNA, the CDR3 is TGTGCCAGCAGCCTGCCGAGCACGGAGACCCAGTACTTC.

The CDR3 region has the DNA TGTGCTAGTGGTCTGGACAGGTTTCTAGACACCTTC. Translated, it gives CASGLDRFLDTF. This rearrangement joins TRBV12-5 to TRBJ1-2, with TRBD1 matching over 7 bases. The CDR3 has 12 residues. The germline V gene encodes CDR1 LGHNT and CDR2 FRNRAP. The trim removed 5 bases at V and 12 bases at J, leaving 9 bases unmatched.

V is TRBV19 and J is TRBJ1-1, with TRBD1 matching 9 bases. CDR3 size: 15 residues. The V and J ends lost 6 bases and 3 bases, in that order; junction bases with no gene match: 8. The germline gives CDR1 LNHDA, CDR2 SQIVND (reference sequence). This CDR3 is CASSTGGRRDTEAFF. CDR3 nucleotide sequence: TGTGCCAGTAGCACAGGGGGCAGGCGGGACACTGAAGCTTTCTTT.

The chain has TRBV6-5 and TRBJ2-4; a possible D gene is TRBD2 (5 bases). Per germline, CDR1 MNHEY and CDR2 SVGAGI. The CDR3 contains 14 residues. The V and J ends lost 5 bases and 3 bases respectively, with 11 bases between them. The CDR3 nucleotides are TGTGCCAGCAGTCCCGGACTGTACAAAAACATTCAGTACTTC. It is translated as CASSPGLYKNIQYF.

The gene calls are TRBV4-1 and TRBJ1-2; 7 nucleotides align to TRBD1. The V gene's germline CDR1 is MGHRA and CDR2 YSYEKL. The J segment lost 4 bases and the V segment lost 3 bases, leaving 8 bases of the junction unmatched. The CDR3 sequence is 15 residues long. The chain's CDR3 is CASSQIDRVGYGYTF. As DNA, the CDR3 is TGCGCCAGCAGCCAGATAGACAGGGTGGGCTATGGCTACACCTTC.

The V gene is TRBV7-8, the J gene TRBJ2-4; a possible D gene is TRBD1 (6 bases). The CDR3 is made up of 16 amino acids. Germline V gene lookup returns CDR1 SGHVS and CDR2 FQNEAQ. V lost 5 bases and J lost 0, with 14 bases in between. The CDR3 nucleotides are TGTGCCAGCAGCCCTAATAGACAGGTAGCCAAAAACATTCAGTACTTC. It encodes CASSPNRQVAKNIQYF.

The V call is TRBV19, the J call TRBJ1-1; unclear D gene. Germline CDR1 is LNHDA and CDR2 is SQIVND (reference sequence). This CDR3 has 15 residues. V lost 7 bases and J lost 1, with 16 bases in between. The CDR3: CASTLGRGANTEAFF. The CDR3 DNA reads as TGTGCCAGTACCCTCGGGAGAGGCGCGAACACTGAAGCTTTCTTT.

The chain links TRBV6-5 to TRBJ1-5; 8 bases line up with TRBD1. Germline loops: CDR1 MNHEY, CDR2 SVGAGI. The CDR3 loop spans 15 amino acids. With V trimmed by 6 bases and J by 7 bases, 11 bases remained unmatched. The CDR3, as DNA: TGTGCCAGCAGGGAGACGACAGGGGCCTACCAGCCCCAGCATTTT. This sequence encodes CASRETTGAYQPQHF.

The genes are TRBV19 and TRBJ2-1; D possibly corresponds to TRBD1 (6 bases). The germline V gene encodes CDR1 LNHDA and CDR2 SQIVND (reference sequence). V lost 5 bases and J 9 bases, leaving 14 bases between the germline ends. The CDR3 length is 13 residues. This chain's CDR3 is CASSATGNGEQFF. The CDR3 coding sequence is TGTGCCAGTAGTGCTACAGGGAACGGTGAGCAGTTCTTC. Looking up the rest from reference TRBV19 and TRBJ2-1 gives the full variable domain: DGGITQSPKYLFRKEGQNVTLSCEQNLNHDAMYWYRQDPGQGLRLIYYSQIVNDFQKGDIAEGYSVSREKKESFPLTVTSAQKNPTAFYLCASSATGNGEQFFGPGTRLTVL.

The J gene is TRBJ1-3, the V gene TRBV18; 9 nucleotides align to TRBD1. The CDR3 extends over 16 amino acids. The J segment lost 0 bases and the V segment lost 4 bases, leaving 4 bases of the junction unmatched. Per germline, CDR1 KGHSH and CDR2 LQKENI. The CDR3 nucleotides are TGTGCCAGCTCACTCGGGACAGGGCGCTCTGGAAACACCATATATTTT. Protein product: CASSLGTGRSGNTIYF. The full variable domain, its missing parts supplied by reference TRBV18 and TRBJ1-3, is NAGVMQNPRHLVRRRGQEARLRCSPMKGHSHVYWYRQLPEEGLKFMVYLQKENIIDESGMPKERFSAEFPKEGPSILRIQQVVRGDSAAYFCASSLGTGRSGNTIYFGEGSWLTVV.